This T cell receptor beta chain was found in a study of CD4 T cells in relation to SARS-CoV-2 and coronaviruses. The repertoire was sequenced with immunoSEQ multiplex PCR; TCRdb's copy has only in-frame clones and lacks some. Among 15,000 to 20,000 clones, approximately 78% were seen once, and the ten largest hold roughly a sixth. This clone is categorized as hyperexpanded. Its antigen is not identified. CD4+ T cells from unexposed donors were obtained before the COVID-19 pandemic (2011-2018). Isolation of CD4+ T cells took place after about 10 days in culture. Trimming took off 7 bases at V and 0 bases at J, with 9 bases between the two ends. The CDR3 extends over 13 amino acids. The germline V gene encodes CDR1 SGHTA and CDR2 FQGNSA.

The receptor's source is a human donor in good health. The rearrangement joins TRBV7-2 to TRBJ1-1; D gene uncertain. The sample was CD4+ T cells from PBMCs, cultured in vitro. The CDR3 loop is CASTSYLNTEAFF. The CDR3 DNA is TGTGCCAGCACCTCCTACCTGAACACTGAAGCTTTCTTT.